The T cell receptor delta chain under discussion was sequenced for a study of gamma-delta T cells after stem cell transplantation. V gave up 0 bases and J gave up 0 bases, with 31 bases separating them. Germline assignment: CDR1 GEAIGNYY and CDR2 EKD. The CDR3 sequence is 22 residues long. TCRdb called clones from the RT-PCR reads again using CATT. This table has 12,000 to 15,000 delta-chain clones, roughly 32% appearing once. This clone was counted a single time. The source is a human donor. It is not recorded whose cells these are; they may come from a transplant donor. This chain uses TRDV2 with TRDJ1, with D perhaps TRDD3 (6 bases). The sample comprised gamma-delta T cells. CDR3 coding DNA: TGTGCCTGTGACACCGAGGAAGAGATTCTAGTGGGGGTGGGGTTCTACACCGATAAACTCATCTTT. This encodes CACDTEEEILVGVGFYTDKLIF.